This T cell receptor beta chain was identified in a study of molecular identifiers for immune sequencing clone quantification. Listed TCR primers, together with previously described methods, were used for the bulk TCR libraries. From the PCR reads, TCRdb called clonotypes with MiXCR, one entry per CDR3 protein. The table records about half a million distinct CDR3 sequences, approximately 25% of them present only once. Note on this clonotype: Its antigen is not known.

Study-level findings and limits: Spiked Jurkat TCR RNA equivalent to one cell was reportedly detectable in approximately 1 million naive cells. Clonotypes surpassing 20 RNA copies contained over 97% of effector molecules, versus under 1% in naive cells.

The sequenced sample was naive CD8+ T cells from blood, with Jurkat cell RNA spiked in. The sample's subset: FACS-sorted CD8+CD4-CCR7+CD45RA+ naive T cells. The receptor comes from a human donor in good health. Some libraries in this study had Jurkat cell RNA spiked in.

DNA of the CDR3: TGCAGTGATCGGGACAGCTCGACCTACGAGCAGTACTTC. Protein: CSDRDSSTYEQYF. The J gene is TRBJ2-7, the V gene TRBV20-1, with TRBD1 identical over 7 bases. J gave up 2 bases and V 7 bases, and 8 bases lay outside the gene matches. The germline V gene encodes CDR1 DFQATT and CDR2 SNEGSKA (reference sequence). The CDR3 covers 13 residues.